The rows below give T cell receptor beta chains drawn from one sample of a study of T cells in localized non-small cell lung cancer. TCRdb's table, derived via immunoSEQ multiplex PCR, lists solely in-frame clones and lacks some. The sample shows approximately 150,000 clones, 70% to 90% of them seen only once. This material consisted of peripheral blood, taken before any cancer treatment. The receptor set was obtained from an older female donor with stage I lung adenocarcinoma. CDR3s include the opening cysteine and the closing phenylalanine or tryptophan. D genes are given only for firm matches. Only some rows state a clone size, as once, few, many or a class for expanded clones.

>12|.|TRBV18|.|TRBJ2-7
TGTGCCAGCTCAACACAGGGCTACGAGCAGTACTTC
CASSTQGYEQYF
>15|.|TRBV30|TRBD2|TRBJ2-1
TGTGCCTGGAGTGTATCGTCTAGCGGGAGTGATGAGCAGTTCTTC
CAWSVSSSGSDEQFF
>14|.|TRBV7-9|.|TRBJ1-4
TGTGCCAGCACCATCTCAGATTGGGATGAAAAACTGTTTTTT
CASTISDWDEKLFF
>15|.|TRBV5-4|.|TRBJ2-7
TGTGCCAGCAGCTATCCCGGACAGAGATCCGTCGAGCAGTACTTC
CASSYPGQRSVEQYF
>16|.|TRBV7-6|.|TRBJ2-5
TGTGCCAGCAGCTTAGCCGCAGGCGTCGATTATGGGGCCCAGTACTTC
CASSLAAGVDYGAQYF
>15|.|TRBV9|.|TRBJ2-7
TGTGCCAGCAGCGTAGGTATGTCGGCTACTAGTGAGCAGTACTTC
CASSVGMSATSEQYF
>15|.|TRBV5-1|.|TRBJ2-7
TGCGCCAGCAGCTTGTTGTCAGGGAGCTCCTACGAGCAGTACTTC
CASSLLSGSSYEQYF
>12|once|TRBV7-9|.|TRBJ2-7
TGTGCCAGCGCGGGACACTCCTACGAGCAGTACTTC
CASAGHSYEQYF
>11|.|TRBV20-1|.|TRBJ2-3
TGCAGTGAAAAGAACACAGATACGCAGTATTTT
CSEKNTDTQYF
>12|.|TRBV5-1|.|TRBJ2-1
TGCGCCAGCAGCTTCTCAGGCAATGAGCAGTTCTTC
CASSFSGNEQFF
>14|.|TRBV15|.|TRBJ2-7
TGTGCCACCAGCAGAGAGGGGGATACCTACGAGCAGTACTTC
CATSREGDTYEQYF
>15|.|TRBV27|.|TRBJ1-6
TGTGCCAGCAGCAACAGGGTCACCTATAATTCACCCCTCCACTTT
CASSNRVTYNSPLHF
>11|.|TRBV10-1|.|TRBJ2-1
TGCGCCAGCAGCCGGTCAGGAAGGTTGTTCTTC
CASSRSGRLFF
>14|.|TRBV10-3|.|TRBJ2-5
TGTGCCATCAGTGAGTCAACAGGACAAGAGACCCAGTACTTC
CAISESTGQETQYF
>16|.|TRBV28|.|TRBJ1-5
TGTGCCAGCAGTTTGATTAAGGACCTTAGCAATCAGCCCCAGCATTTT
CASSLIKDLSNQPQHF
>15|.|TRBV2|.|TRBJ2-3
TGTGCCAGCAGACCCCCGGGGAGGGGGGGGGATACGCAGTATTTT
CASRPPGRGGDTQYF
>11|.|TRBV20-1|TRBD2|TRBJ2-1
TGCAGTGGCCCTAGCGGCAATGAGCAGTTCTTC
CSGPSGNEQFF
>14|.|TRBV30|.|TRBJ1-5
TGTGCCTGGAGATCGGGGGATAGCAATCAGCCCCAGCATTTT
CAWRSGDSNQPQHF
>14|.|TRBV19|.|TRBJ2-5
TGTGCCAGTAGTATCCTGGGCAGGGCAGAGACCCAGTACTTC
CASSILGRAETQYF
>13|.|TRBV2|.|TRBJ1-5
TGTGCCAGCAGAGTAAGGGAGAATCAGCCCCAGCATTTT
CASRVRENQPQHF
>15|.|TRBV2|.|TRBJ2-2
TGTGCCAGCAGTGACACCAGACTGCAGCCCGGGGAGCTGTTTTTT
CASSDTRLQPGELFF
>15|.|TRBV14|.|TRBJ2-5
TGTGCCAGCAGCCGGAGAGCAGGGGGGCAAGAGACCCAGTACTTC
CASSRRAGGQETQYF
>18|.|TRBV28|TRBD2|TRBJ2-1
TGTGCCAGCAGTAGGCCTAGCGGGAGGGTAAGCTCCTACAATGAGCAGTTCTTC
CASSRPSGRVSSYNEQFF
>17|.|TRBV9|.|TRBJ2-4
TGTGCCAGCAGCGTAGATGATAGCGGAGGAGCCAAAAACATTCAGTACTTC
CASSVDDSGGAKNIQYF
>13|once|TRBV2|.|TRBJ2-2
TGTGCCAGCAGCCCACAGAACACCGGGGAGCTGTTTTTT
CASSPQNTGELFF
>18|.|TRBV5-1|TRBD2|TRBJ2-5
TGCGCCAGCAGCTTGGACAGGACTAGCGGGAGGCTTGGAGAGACCCAGTACTTC
CASSLDRTSGRLGETQYF
>14|.|TRBV7-8|.|TRBJ1-2
TGTGCCAGCAGCTACCGGACGGATAGTTATGGCTACACCTTC
CASSYRTDSYGYTF
>15|.|TRBV7-3|.|TRBJ2-1
TGTGCCAGCAGCTTAACGTCGGAGCGGAGGGGTGAGCAGTTCTTC
CASSLTSERRGEQFF
>9|.|TRBV20-1|.|TRBJ2-3
TGCAGGCAACCAGATACGCAGTATTTT
CRQPDTQYF
>14|few|TRBV5-5|TRBD1|TRBJ1-2
TGTGCCAGCAGCTTGTCAGGGGGCGGCTATGGCTACACCTTC
CASSLSGGGYGYTF
>15|.|TRBV28|TRBD2|TRBJ2-2
TGTGCCACCCAGACTAGCGGGAGGCGGACCGGGGAGCTGTTTTTT
CATQTSGRRTGELFF
>15|.|TRBV5-5|TRBD1|TRBJ2-7
TGTGCCAGCAGCCCGGGACAGAAAGTCTCCTACGAGCAGTACTTC
CASSPGQKVSYEQYF
>13|few|TRBV7-3|.|TRBJ2-3
TGTGCCAGCAGCTTAAACCCGACAGATACGCAGTATTTT
CASSLNPTDTQYF
>15|.|TRBV5-1|TRBD1|TRBJ1-2
TGCGCCAGCAGCCAAGGCGGGACAGGGGACTATGGCTACACCTTC
CASSQGGTGDYGYTF
>15|.|TRBV5-1|.|TRBJ2-7
TGCGCCAGCAGCCCAAACCAGTATACTTGGTACGAGCAGTACTTC
CASSPNQYTWYEQYF
>14|.|TRBV27|.|TRBJ2-1
TGTGCCAGCAGGTTTACGGGGCGCTACAATGAGCAGTTCTTC
CASRFTGRYNEQFF
>14|.|TRBV6-1|TRBD2|TRBJ2-7
TGTGCCAGCAGTGGGATCAGCGGGAGCGACGAGCAGTACTTC
CASSGISGSDEQYF
>13|.|TRBV30|.|TRBJ2-1
TGTGCCTGGAGAGGCGGCTCCTACAATGAGCAGTTCTTC
CAWRGGSYNEQFF
>12|.|TRBV7-9|TRBD2|TRBJ2-1
TGTGCCGGCCGGGGGGGTAACAATGAGCAGTTCTTC
CAGRGGNNEQFF
>14|.|TRBV21-1|.|TRBJ2-7
TGTGCCAGCCTGGGACAGGGGGCCTTCTACGAGCAGTACTTC
CASLGQGAFYEQYF
>15|.|TRBV6-6|.|TRBJ2-4
TGTGCCAGCAGCCAGACGCGGGGGCCCAAAAACATTCAGTACTTC
CASSQTRGPKNIQYF
>16|.|TRBV7-2|.|TRBJ2-3
TGTGCCAGCAGCTTAAGGCAGCTTGCTAGCACAGATACGCAGTATTTT
CASSLRQLASTDTQYF
>13|.|TRBV30|TRBD2|TRBJ2-5
TGTGCCTGGAGTAGGACTAGCAGACAGACCCAGTACTTC
CAWSRTSRQTQYF
>18|.|TRBV11-2|TRBD1|TRBJ2-1
TGTGCCAGCAGCTCGTATTTGACAGGGTCGTTCCAGTACAATGAGCAGTTCTTC
CASSSYLTGSFQYNEQFF